One and the same sample provided the 17 T cell receptor beta chains below, sequenced in a study of cytomegalovirus exposure and HLA in healthy donors. Method: immunoSEQ multiplex PCR; TCRdb's copy keeps in-frame clones and lacks some. The sample has some 170,000 clones; 84% are singletons. Input material: PBMCs. The receptors stem from a man between 25 and 39 years old in good health and CMV-seropositive.

This clone occurred a few times. V is TRBV25-1 and J is TRBJ1-1; possible D gene TRBD1, 6 bases. Per the germline V gene, CDR1 is MGHDK and CDR2 is SYGVNS. Trimming cost V 3 bases and J 10 bases, with 12 bases left between them. The CDR3 runs 12 residues. Here the CDR3 reads CASSDPPRGAFF. The CDR3 DNA reads as TGTGCCAGCAGTGACCCGCCCAGGGGAGCTTTCTTT.

This chain connects TRBV6-4 to TRBJ2-2; D is undetermined. V lost 6 bases to trimming and J lost 3 bases, with 8 bases between them. CDR1 MRHNA and CDR2 SNTAGT come from the germline V gene. This CDR3 has 13 residues. The CDR3 region is CASSEHDTGELFF. Here the CDR3 DNA reads TGTGCCAGCAGCGAGCATGACACCGGGGAGCTGTTTTTT.

Comments on this clone: One end of the junction varies from germline; a read error may be responsible. The chain employs TRBV2 and TRBJ2-5; a weak D match, TRBD2 (6 bases). This CDR3 contains 13 residues. Germline CDR1 and CDR2: SNHLY and FYNNEI. CDR3 coding DNA: TGTGCCAGTAGTGTCGGGACGACGGGGGCCCAGTACTTC. Protein sequence: CASSVGTTGAQYF.

The chain is built from TRBV7-9 and TRBJ2-1; 7 bases fit TRBD2. V was pared by 1 base and J by 5 bases, with 8 bases of the junction left unmatched. Germline CDR1 reads SEHNR; CDR2 reads FQNEAQ (reference sequence). The CDR3 is 16 residues long. The CDR3 sequence is CASSLDRDYENNEQFF. In DNA, the CDR3 is TGTGCCAGCAGCTTAGACCGGGACTACGAAAACAATGAGCAGTTCTTC.

In its sample, this clone was seen a few times. V and J are TRBV5-5 and TRBJ1-2; TRBD1 is a possible D gene (6 bases). This CDR3 has 15 residues. V shed 4 bases and J shed 9 bases, with 22 bases lying between them. Germline lookup yields CDR1 SGHKS and CDR2 YYEKEE (reference sequence). CDR3 sequence (DNA): TGTGCCAGCAGCCCCCCACAGGGAGATCGTCTCAGCTACACCTTC. This encodes CASSPPQGDRLSYTF.

V usage is TRBV7-9 and J usage is TRBJ2-4, with TRBD1 as a possible D gene (5 bases). Germline V CDR1 and CDR2: SEHNR, FQNEAQ (reference sequence). Trimming stripped 1 base from V and 0 bases from J, with 13 bases between. The CDR3 has 17 residues. CDR3 in amino acids: CASSLVGARLAKNIQYF. CDR3 DNA sequence: TGTGCCAGCAGCTTAGTTGGGGCACGCTTAGCCAAAAACATTCAGTACTTC.

This clone appeared once. The chain recombines TRBV7-2 with TRBJ2-5; tentatively, D is TRBD2 (6 bases). Trimming pared 2 bases from V and 2 bases from J, leaving 15 bases between. The CDR3 is 16 amino acids. Germline V gene data show CDR1 as SGHTA and CDR2 as FQGNSA. In DNA form, the CDR3 reads TGTGCCAGCAGCTTATCATCTAGCGCGCCGCAAGAGACCCAGTACTTC. Its protein is CASSLSSSAPQETQYF.

Written as DNA, the CDR3 is TGTGCCAGCAGCGTGATAAGGGGGTTCGACGGCTACACCTTC. Its protein is CASSVIRGFDGYTF. The chain uses TRBV9 and TRBJ1-2; D perhaps matches TRBD1 (6 bases). This CDR3 is 14 amino acids long. The V end was cut by 2 bases, the J end by 8 bases, with 16 bases between. Germline loops: CDR1 SGDLS, CDR2 YYNGEE.

A few counts support this clone. The rearrangement joins TRBV10-3 to TRBJ1-2; D gene unclear. With 7 bases removed from V and 6 bases from J, the gap between germline ends came to 12 bases. This CDR3 has 12 residues. The germline V gene has CDR1 ENHRY and CDR2 SYGVKD. The CDR3, as DNA: TGTGCCATCATGAGTCCCGAGGATGGCTACACCTTC. It translates to CAIMSPEDGYTF.

The rearrangement joins TRBV4-3 to TRBJ1-3, with D perhaps TRBD1 (6 bases). The germline gives CDR1 LGHNA, CDR2 YSLEER. V dropped 4 bases and J dropped 2 bases, with 9 bases sitting between them. The CDR3 is 14 amino acids. The CDR3 sequence is CASSPTGPGNTIYF. CDR3 bases: TGCGCCAGCAGCCCAACAGGGCCTGGAAACACCATATATTTT.

The chain uses TRBV6-1 and TRBJ1-6; 7 bases match TRBD1. The CDR3 runs to 15 residues. With V trimmed by 5 bases and J by 7 bases, 8 bases remained unmatched. CDR1 MNHNS and CDR2 SASEGT come from the germline V gene. CDR3 in DNA: TGTGCCAGCAGTCAAGAGACAGGGAACAATTCACCCCTCCACTTT. This encodes CASSQETGNNSPLHF.

This chain uses TRBV30 with TRBJ2-7; D unresolved. In germline, CDR1 is GTSNPN, CDR2 SVGIG (reference sequence). The CDR3 contains 12 residues. V lost 1 base and J 5 bases, leaving 9 bases between the germline ends. As DNA, the CDR3 is TGTGCCTGGAGTGCGGGTTCGCACGAGCAGTACTTC. Its translation: CAWSAGSHEQYF.

This clone was detected a few times. The chain is built from TRBV14 and TRBJ2-7, with 10 bases identical to TRBD2. With 2 bases clipped from V and 5 bases from J, the junction kept 6 bases outside the gene matches. This CDR3 is 15 amino acids long. The germline V gene encodes CDR1 SGHDN and CDR2 FVKESK. The CDR3 region is CASSQPAGGRHEQYF. For the CDR3, the DNA is TGTGCCAGCAGCCAACCAGCGGGAGGGCGTCACGAGCAGTACTTC.

The gene calls are TRBV6-6 and TRBJ2-7; 11 bases map to TRBD2. Germline V gene data show CDR1 as MNHNY and CDR2 as SVGAGI (reference sequence). V lost 6 bases and J lost 3; bases outside the gene matches: 7. The CDR3 runs 15 residues. The CDR3 DNA reads as TGTGCCAGCAGGGATAGCGGGGGGGAGTACTACGAGCAGTACTTC. This sequence encodes CASRDSGGEYYEQYF.

The V and J genes are TRBV27 and TRBJ2-7, with a weak D call TRBD2 (5 bases). The germline V and J ends were trimmed by 3 bases and 1 base, with 10 bases remaining between them. CDR3 length: 14 residues. Germline CDR1 MNHEY, CDR2 SMNVEV (reference sequence). DNA for the CDR3: TGTGCCAGCAGTTTCAACCGGGGTTCCTACGAGCAGTACTTC. Encoded protein: CASSFNRGSYEQYF.

The chain recombines TRBV9 with TRBJ1-1; TRBD1 aligns across 11 bases. CDR1 and CDR2 from the germline V gene are SGDLS and YYNGEE. The CDR3 has 16 residues. After removal of 4 bases from V and 5 bases from J, the junction contained 10 bases not matched to a gene. The CDR3 loop reads CASSPLPGQGGTEAFF. For the CDR3, the DNA is TGTGCCAGCAGCCCCCTTCCGGGACAGGGGGGAACTGAAGCTTTCTTT.

The chain couples TRBV4-1 to TRBJ2-1; 14 bases are shared with TRBD2. J lost 10 bases, V lost 3 bases, and 5 bases had no gene match. Germline V gene sequence: CDR1 MGHRA, CDR2 YSYEKL. The length of the CDR3 is 15 residues. CDR3 DNA: TGCGCCAGCAGCCATTCGGGACTAGCGGGAGACGAGCAGTTCTTC. Amino acids: CASSHSGLAGDEQFF.